This T cell receptor (beta chain) was captured in a study of response to subunit inactivated influenza vaccine. This clonotype has just a few counts. TCRdb used MiXCR to reprocess the RT-PCR reads, holding one entry per CDR3 protein. The sample yields about 780,000 distinct CDR3 sequences, roughly 18% seen once. The germline V gene has CDR1 DFQATT and CDR2 SNEGSKA (reference sequence). The ends were cut back, 3 bases at V and 3 bases at J, with 19 bases in the middle. The CDR3 consists of 16 residues. This TCR derives from a man aged 45-65 years who received an inactivated influenza vaccine. The V call is TRBV20-1, the J call TRBJ2-3; D is possibly TRBD2 (6 bases). Sequenced here: PBMCs from blood, sampled approximately 5 days after vaccination. CDR3 loop: CSASPLGGEWTDTQYF. The CDR3 DNA follows: TGCAGTGCTAGCCCCCTCGGGGGAGAATGGACAGATACGCAGTATTTT.